This entry concerns a single T cell receptor beta chain. The source of the sample is a study of blood T cells in healthy people across ages. Trimming cost V 5 bases and J 4 bases, with 11 bases left between them. The CDR3 totals 14 residues. From germline, CDR1 is MDHEN and CDR2 SYDVKM. Sample donors were healthy Caucasian individuals that came from Russia, aged about 6 to 95. Every sample yielded at least 6 million isolated PBMCs. At least 6 micrograms of total RNA were extracted per sample. Sample-barcoded 5' priming and a J-beta primer mix drove a second PCR of about 6 to 12 cycles. TCRdb independently ran MiXCR on the 5' RACE reads; one entry per CDR3 protein. The profile covers approximately 1,000,000 distinct CDR3 sequences, with more than 30% appearing a single time and approximately 14% taken by the ten largest.

The chain uses TRBV28 and TRBJ1-4; tentative D call: TRBD1 (6 bases). The clonotype originates from a man between 18 and 35 years old in good health. The specimen was blood. This CDR3 reads CASSTGTFNEKLFF. The CDR3 bases are TGTGCCAGCAGTACCGGGACATTTAATGAAAAACTGTTTTTT.